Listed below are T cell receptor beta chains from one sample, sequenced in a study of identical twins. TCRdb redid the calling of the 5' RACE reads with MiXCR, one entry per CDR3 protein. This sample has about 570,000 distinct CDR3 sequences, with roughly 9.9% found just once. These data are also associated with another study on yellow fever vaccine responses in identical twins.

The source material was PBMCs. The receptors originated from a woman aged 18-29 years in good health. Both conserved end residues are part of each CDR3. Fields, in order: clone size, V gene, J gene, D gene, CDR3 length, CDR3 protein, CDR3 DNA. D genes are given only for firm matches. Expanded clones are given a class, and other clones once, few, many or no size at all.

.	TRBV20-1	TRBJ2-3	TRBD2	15	CSASHPAGTTDTQYF	TGCAGTGCTAGCCATCCAGCGGGAACCACAGATACGCAGTATTTT
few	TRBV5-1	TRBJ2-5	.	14	CASSLEYYQETQYF	TGCGCCAGCAGCTTGGAATACTACCAAGAGACCCAGTACTTC
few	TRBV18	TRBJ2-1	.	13	CASSPITYNEQFF	TGTGCCAGCTCGCCAATAACCTACAATGAGCAGTTCTTC
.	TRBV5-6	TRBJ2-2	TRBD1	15	CASSLDAGGTGELFF	TGTGCCAGCAGCTTGGATGCAGGGGGAACCGGGGAGCTGTTTTTT
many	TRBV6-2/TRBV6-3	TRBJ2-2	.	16	CASNKLGGANTGELFF	TGTGCCAGCAATAAGCTGGGTGGGGCGAACACCGGGGAGCTGTTTTTT
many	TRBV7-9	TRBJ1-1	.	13	CASSLLLTPEAFF	TGTGCCAGCAGCTTACTTCTCACCCCGGAAGCTTTCTTT
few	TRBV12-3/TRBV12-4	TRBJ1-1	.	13	CASSLKVNTEAFF	TGTGCCAGCAGTTTAAAAGTGAACACTGAAGCTTTCTTT
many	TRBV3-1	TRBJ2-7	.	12	CASSRQSYEQYF	TGTGCCAGCAGCCGGCAATCCTACGAGCAGTACTTC
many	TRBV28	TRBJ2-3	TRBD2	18	CASSPLGGLAGETDTQYF	TGTGCCAGCAGTCCCCTTGGAGGACTAGCGGGGGAGACAGATACGCAGTATTTT
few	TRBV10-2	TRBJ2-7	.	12	CASGLMGYEQYF	TGCGCCAGTGGCCTGATGGGCTACGAGCAGTACTTC
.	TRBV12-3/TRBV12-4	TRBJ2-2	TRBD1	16	CASNSPGQEHTGELFF	TGTGCCAGCAATAGCCCCGGACAGGAGCACACCGGGGAGCTGTTTTTT
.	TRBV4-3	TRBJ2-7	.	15	CASSQDRYREYEQYF	TGCGCCAGCAGCCAAGATAGGTATCGGGAGTACGAGCAGTACTTC
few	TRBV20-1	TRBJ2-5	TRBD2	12	CSASTSDGTQYF	TGCAGTGCTTCAACTAGCGACGGGACCCAGTACTTC
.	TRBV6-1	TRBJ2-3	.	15	CASSRVLGGTDTQYF	TGTGCCAGCAGCCGAGTGCTGGGGGGCACAGATACGCAGTATTTT
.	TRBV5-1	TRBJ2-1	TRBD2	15	CASSFNSGGYNEQFF	TGCGCCAGCAGCTTCAATAGCGGGGGGTACAATGAGCAGTTCTTC
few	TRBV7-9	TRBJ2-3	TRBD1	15	CASSGGQGFFDTQYF	TGTGCCAGCAGCGGAGGACAGGGATTTTTCGATACGCAGTATTTT
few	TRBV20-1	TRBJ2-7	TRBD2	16	CSARDRAGALYYEQYF	TGCAGTGCTAGAGACAGGGCGGGAGCCCTCTACTACGAGCAGTACTTC
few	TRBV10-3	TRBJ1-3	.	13	CAIRGRSGNTIYF	TGTGCCATCAGGGGCCGCTCTGGAAACACCATATATTTT
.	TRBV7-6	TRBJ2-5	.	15	CASSLDGIHRETQYF	TGTGCCAGCAGCTTAGACGGGATCCACAGGGAGACCCAGTACTTC
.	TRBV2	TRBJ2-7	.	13	CASQLATSYEQYF	TGTGCCTCCCAGCTAGCGACCTCCTACGAGCAGTACTTC
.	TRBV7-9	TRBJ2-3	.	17	CASSSSSQILLTDTQYF	TGTGCCAGCAGCTCGTCGTCGCAGATATTACTCACAGATACGCAGTATTTT
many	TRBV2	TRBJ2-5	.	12	CASRDGGETQYF	TGTGCCAGCAGGGATGGTGGAGAGACCCAGTACTTC
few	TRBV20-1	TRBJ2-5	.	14	CSAGIGRAQETQYF	TGCAGTGCCGGGATTGGACGGGCCCAAGAGACCCAGTACTTC
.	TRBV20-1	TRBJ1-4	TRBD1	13	CSAYRGRMEKLFF	TGCAGTGCTTACAGGGGGCGCATGGAAAAACTGTTTTTT
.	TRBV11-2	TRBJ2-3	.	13	CASSLEVIRTQYF	TGTGCCAGCAGCTTAGAGGTTATTCGTACGCAGTATTTT
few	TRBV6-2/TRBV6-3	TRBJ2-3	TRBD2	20	CASSYSRPSPLAGAVDTQYF	TGTGCCAGCAGTTACAGTCGACCTTCCCCCCTAGCGGGAGCGGTAGATACGCAGTATTTT
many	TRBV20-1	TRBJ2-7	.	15	CSARDWGQGSYEQYF	TGCAGTGCTAGAGATTGGGGGCAGGGCTCCTACGAGCAGTACTTC
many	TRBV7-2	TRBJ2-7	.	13	CASSLVGAYEQYF	TGTGCCAGCAGCTTAGTGGGGGCCTACGAGCAGTACTTC
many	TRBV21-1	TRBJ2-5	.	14	CASSKGDRGETQYF	TGTGCCAGCAGCAAAGGGGACAGGGGAGAGACCCAGTACTTC
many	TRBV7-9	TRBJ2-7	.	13	CASSPRVLYEQYF	TGTGCCAGCAGCCCAAGGGTATTATACGAGCAGTACTTC
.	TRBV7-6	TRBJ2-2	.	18	CASSPTRWGHTNTGELFF	TGTGCCAGCAGCCCGACTCGTTGGGGACACACGAACACCGGGGAGCTGTTTTTT
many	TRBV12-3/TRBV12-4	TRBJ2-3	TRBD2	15	CASSLGGTSTDTQYF	TGTGCCAGCAGTTTAGGGGGGACTAGTACTGATACGCAGTATTTT
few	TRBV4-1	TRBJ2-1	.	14	CASSQETRVDEQFF	TGCGCCAGCAGCCAAGAAACCAGGGTGGATGAGCAGTTCTTC
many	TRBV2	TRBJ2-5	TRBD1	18	CASTPLQGSISRQETQYF	TGTGCCAGCACGCCCCTACAGGGGAGCATATCTCGACAAGAGACCCAGTACTTC
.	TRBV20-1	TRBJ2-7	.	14	CSAQLPDSSYEQYF	TGCAGTGCTCAGCTCCCGGACAGCTCCTACGAGCAGTACTTC